This T cell receptor beta chain was profiled in a study of PD-1 blockade in classical Hodgkin lymphoma. Study-level points and caveats: Newly diagnosed patients and complete responders had comparable diversity at baseline.

No patient escaped relapse after autologous stem cell transplantation, and brentuximab vedotin exposure varied. To note about this clone: Its antigen is undetermined.

Using immunoSEQ multiplex PCR, the repertoire was profiled, and TCRdb retains in-frame clones only, with some absent. Found here are under 95,000 clones, 92% of them singletons; the top ten hold approximately 2.4%. The germline V and J ends were trimmed by 0 bases and 4 bases, with 5 bases remaining between them. CDR1 SGHKS and CDR2 YYEKEE come from the germline V gene (reference sequence). The CDR3 runs to 13 residues. The sequencing here drew on peripheral blood mononuclear cells (PBMCs), taken before the second cycle of nivolumab. The chain links TRBV5-5 to TRBJ2-1; D gene unclear. This clonotype was obtained from a human donor with classical Hodgkin lymphoma. The CDR3 nucleotides read TGTGCCAGCAGCTTGGGACTTTACAATGAGCAGTTCTTC. Translation gives CASSLGLYNEQFF.